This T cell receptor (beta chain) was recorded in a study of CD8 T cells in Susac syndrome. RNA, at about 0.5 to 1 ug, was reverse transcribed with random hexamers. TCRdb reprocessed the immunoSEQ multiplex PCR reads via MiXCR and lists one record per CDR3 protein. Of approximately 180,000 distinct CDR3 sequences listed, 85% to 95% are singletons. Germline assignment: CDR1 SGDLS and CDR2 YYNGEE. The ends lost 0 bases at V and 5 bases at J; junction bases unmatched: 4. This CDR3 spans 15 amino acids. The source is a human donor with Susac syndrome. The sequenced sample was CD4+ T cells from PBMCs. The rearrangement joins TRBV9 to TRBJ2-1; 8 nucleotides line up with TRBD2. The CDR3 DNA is TGTGCCAGCAGCGTAGGTGGGACTAGTGACAATGAGCAGTTCTTC. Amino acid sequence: CASSVGGTSDNEQFF.